In its sample, the clone carrying this TCR beta chain was seen once. Its antigen is not known. This specimen belongs to a study of OX40 agonist ivuxolimab in advanced cancers. Whole-study context: The diagnoses of dose-escalation patients were hepatocellular carcinoma, melanoma, renal cell or head and neck cancer.

V shed 4 bases and J 7 bases; nucleotides not matched to a gene: 3. Looked up from germline, CDR1 is SGHTA and CDR2 is FQGTGA. The CDR3 spans 14 residues. Patients were excluded for autoimmune disease history or systemic immunosuppression. Overall study results and limits: There were, on average, more expanded clones in CD8+ T cells than in CD4+.

This table comes from immunoSEQ multiplex PCR, and its TCRdb copy is limited to in-frame clones, with some not included. The top ten hold around 45% of the sample, which has 11,000 or so clones, 87% seen once. The sequence was obtained from an adult with an advanced solid tumor such as melanoma, head and neck, liver or kidney cancer. The starting material was CD4+ or CD8+ T cells sorted from blood, obtained in a trial of the OX40 agonist ivuxolimab. The genes are TRBV7-3 and TRBJ2-1, with TRBD1 matching over 11 bases. The CDR3 nucleotides read TGTGCCAGCAGCTCGGGACAGGGGGGGAATGAGCAGTTCTTC. Protein: CASSSGQGGNEQFF.